This entry features one TCR beta chain sequence. What antigen it recognizes has not been identified. Base qualities are not at hand, and no much larger clone is one base apart. The cysteine opens and the phenylalanine closes a CDR3 of 11 amino acids. Of the read, only the CDR3 DNA is kept; its 33 bases are in frame from base 1. V was cut back by 6 bases and J by 11 bases, leaving a gap of 10 bases between them. CDR1 and CDR2 (SNHLY, FYNNEI) derive from the germline V gene. This sample is drawn from a study of T-cell memory formation after mild COVID-19 (dated by TCRdb to about 2021). General notes on the study: Most TCR sequence clusters were specific to one of the two donors. In a couple of donors, T-cell clones that expanded and contracted after mild COVID-19 were tracked by sequencing TCRalpha and TCRbeta repertoires over time. Two young, previously healthy adult volunteers made up the cohort, one male and one female. Broader findings and caveats from the paper: The study covered only a couple of mild cases, and larger cohorts including severe cases with pre-infection samples were considered necessary. Some responding clones were found in pre-infection memory, which suggests that pre-existing cross-reactive memory T cells took part in the SARS-CoV-2 response. SARS-CoV-2 specificity was not confirmed for the second-wave clones peaking on day 37. Clones that contracted from day 15 to 85 showed balanced CD4/CD8 phenotypes, whereas a second wave of clones that expanded from day 15 to 37 leaned towards CD4+. Contracting CD4+ clones were located mainly in the CM and EM memory subsets, whereas CD8+ clones were found to be enriched in EMRA.

TCRdb names Illumina NovaSeq 6000 as the instrument used. Using 5'RACE with constant-segment primers, TCRalpha and TCRbeta cDNA libraries were constructed, with sample barcodes and unique molecular identifiers added in the process. RNA was extracted from every sample with Trizol reagent. Amplification of the libraries took two PCR steps, and the second step added a second sample barcode plus Illumina TruSeq adapters. Sequencing of the libraries was done on an Illumina NovaSeq, producing 2 x 150 bp paired-end reads. In the source study's methods: Demultiplexing of reads and collapsing into UMI-guided consensus sequences were performed with migec v1.2.7. With mixcr v2.1.11, UMI consensuses were aligned to TRA and TRB V and J templates and assembled into clonotypes. Clonotypes were classified as expanded or contracted when called significant by both edgeR and NoisET, with noise models trained on biological replicates. edgeR calls used a false discovery rate-adjusted p below 0.01 and a log2 fold-change threshold of 1. As an exploratory analysis of dynamics, max-normalized trajectories of the 1000 most abundant clonotypes were examined with PCA combined with hierarchical clustering. Each responding clone was given a CD4 or CD8 phenotype based on the CD4+ and CD8+ repertoires, which had been sequenced separately. TCRdb reanalyzed the raw reads on its own, using fastp at Q25 for trimming and MiXCR for clone calling, and kept in-frame beta chains. One record per CDR3 amino acid sequence lists the most common genes and DNA. TCRdb's processing, not the study's, gives the V and J calls here. Here the sample has around 150,000 distinct CDR3 sequences; 11% occur a single time. In total, the top ten clones hold about 3.5% of the sample.

Ficoll-Paque density gradient centrifugation was the method used to isolate PBMCs. Sequencing was performed on PBMCs or a T cell subset sorted from them (not recorded which). The TCR sequence derives from a man between 18 and 35 years old who had mild COVID-19 (a few samples of this study predate the infection). The sample titles of this study are shuffled in the database, so cell type and time point are left out; the donor was told from shared clones. The chain is assembled from TRBV2 and TRBJ1-4, with the D gene uncertain. The sequenced DNA: TGTGCCAGCAGCACCCGACTCAAACTGTTTTTT. Its protein reads: CASSTRLKLFF.